This T cell receptor (beta chain) was identified in a study of STAT5B mutations in CD4+ large granular lymphocyte leukemia. Study-level points and caveats: Main leukemic clonotypes were patient-specific, but roughly 23% appeared at low frequency elsewhere.

Generated by immunoSEQ multiplex PCR, the TCRdb table keeps only in-frame clones and is missing some. This table holds tens of thousands of clones, around 74% found once. This CDR3 has 18 amino acids. Germline CDR1 MGHRA, CDR2 YSYEKL. With respect to this clone: What it binds is not known. The junction does not match germline at one end; this may be a read error.

The sample comprised CD4+ T cells from blood buffy coats. V gene TRBV4-1 combines with J gene TRBJ2-6, with D possibly matching TRBD2 (6 bases). The sequence came from a human donor in good health. The CDR3 region is CASSQDGGLRRGANVLAF. The CDR3 region has the DNA TGCGCCAGCAGCCAAGACGGGGGACTCCGCCGAGGGGCCAACGTCCTGGCTTTC.